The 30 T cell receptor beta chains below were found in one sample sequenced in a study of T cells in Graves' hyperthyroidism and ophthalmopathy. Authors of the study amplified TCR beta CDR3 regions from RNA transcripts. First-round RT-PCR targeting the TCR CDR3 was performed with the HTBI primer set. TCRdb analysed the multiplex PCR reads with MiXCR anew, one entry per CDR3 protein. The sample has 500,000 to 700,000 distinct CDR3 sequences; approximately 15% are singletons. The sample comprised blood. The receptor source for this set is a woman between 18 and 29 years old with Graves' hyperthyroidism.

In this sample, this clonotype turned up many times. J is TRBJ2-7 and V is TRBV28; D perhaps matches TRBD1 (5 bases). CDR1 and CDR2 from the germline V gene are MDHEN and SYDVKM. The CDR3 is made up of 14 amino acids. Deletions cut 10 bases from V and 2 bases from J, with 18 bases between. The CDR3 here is CATDLNRNTYEQYF. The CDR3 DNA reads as TGTGCCACCGACCTCAACAGGAACACCTACGAGCAGTACTTC.

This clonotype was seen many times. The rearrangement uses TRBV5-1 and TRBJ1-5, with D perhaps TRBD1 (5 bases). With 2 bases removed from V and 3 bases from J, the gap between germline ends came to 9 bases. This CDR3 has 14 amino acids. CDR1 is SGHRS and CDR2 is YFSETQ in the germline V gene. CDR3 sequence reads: CASSFAGLNQPQHF. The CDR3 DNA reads TGCGCCAGCAGCTTCGCAGGGCTCAATCAGCCCCAGCATTTT.

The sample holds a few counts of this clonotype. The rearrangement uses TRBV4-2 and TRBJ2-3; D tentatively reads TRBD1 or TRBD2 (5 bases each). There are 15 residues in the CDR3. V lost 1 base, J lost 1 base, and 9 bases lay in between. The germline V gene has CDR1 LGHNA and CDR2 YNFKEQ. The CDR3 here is CASSQAPGRTDTQYF. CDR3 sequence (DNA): TGTGCCAGCAGCCAAGCCCCGGGACGCACAGATACGCAGTATTTT.

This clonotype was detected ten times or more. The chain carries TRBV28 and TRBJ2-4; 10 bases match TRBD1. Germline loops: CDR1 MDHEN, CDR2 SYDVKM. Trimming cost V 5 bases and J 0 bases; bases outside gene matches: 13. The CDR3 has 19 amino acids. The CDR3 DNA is TGTGCCAGCAGTGCCTACCGGGACAGGGGAAGAAAAGCCAAAAACATTCAGTACTTC. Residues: CASSAYRDRGRKAKNIQYF.

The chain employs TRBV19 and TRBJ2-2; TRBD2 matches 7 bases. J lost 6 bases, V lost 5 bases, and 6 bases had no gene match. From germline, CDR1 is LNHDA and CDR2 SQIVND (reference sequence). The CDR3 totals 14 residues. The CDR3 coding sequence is TGTGCCAGTAGTTTGGGAGGGACCGCCGGGGAGCTGTTTTTT. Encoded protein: CASSLGGTAGELFF.

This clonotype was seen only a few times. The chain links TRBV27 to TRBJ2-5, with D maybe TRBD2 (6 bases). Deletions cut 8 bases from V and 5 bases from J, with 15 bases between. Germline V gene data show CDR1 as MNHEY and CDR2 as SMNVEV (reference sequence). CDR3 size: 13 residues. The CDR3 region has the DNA TGTGCCAGCGGCGGGACGGCCCGGGAGACCCAGTACTTC. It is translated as CASGGTARETQYF.

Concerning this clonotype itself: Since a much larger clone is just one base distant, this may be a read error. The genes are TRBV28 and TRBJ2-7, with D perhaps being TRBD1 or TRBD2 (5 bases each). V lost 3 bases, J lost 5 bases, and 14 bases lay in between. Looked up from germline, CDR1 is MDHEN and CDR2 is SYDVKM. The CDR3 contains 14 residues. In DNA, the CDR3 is TGTGCCAGCAGTTTCCGGGGCCCTCGCGACGAGCAGTACTTC. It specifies CASSFRGPRDEQYF. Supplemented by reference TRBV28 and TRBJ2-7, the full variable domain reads DVKVTQSSRYLVKRTGEKVFLECVQDMDHENMFWYRQDPGLGLRLIYFSYDVKMKEKGDIPEGYSVSREKKERFSLILESASTNQTSMYLCASSFRGPRDEQYFGPGTRLTVT.

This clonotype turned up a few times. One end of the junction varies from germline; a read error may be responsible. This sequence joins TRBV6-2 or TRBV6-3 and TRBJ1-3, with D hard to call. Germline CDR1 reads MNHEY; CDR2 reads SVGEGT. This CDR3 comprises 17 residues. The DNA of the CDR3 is TGTGCCAGCAGTAACTCGAAGACCCTCAGCTCTGGAAACACCATATATTTT. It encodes CASSNSKTLSSGNTIYF.

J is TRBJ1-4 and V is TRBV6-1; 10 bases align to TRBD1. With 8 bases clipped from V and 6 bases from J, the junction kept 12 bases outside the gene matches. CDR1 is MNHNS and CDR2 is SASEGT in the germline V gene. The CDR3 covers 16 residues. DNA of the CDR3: TGTGCCAGCCGGCGTGGTCCGGACAGGGGGGATGAAAAACTGTTTTTT. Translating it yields CASRRGPDRGDEKLFF.

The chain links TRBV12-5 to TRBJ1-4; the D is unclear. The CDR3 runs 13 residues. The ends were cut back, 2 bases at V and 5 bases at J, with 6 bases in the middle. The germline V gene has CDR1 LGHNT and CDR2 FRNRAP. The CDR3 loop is CASGLWANEKLFF. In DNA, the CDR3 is TGTGCTAGTGGTTTGTGGGCAAATGAAAAACTGTTTTTT.

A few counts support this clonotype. The CDR3 protein is CASSQDQRGGYTF. In DNA, the CDR3 is TGCGCCAGCAGCCAAGACCAACGGGGTGGCTACACCTTC. The chain couples TRBV4-3 to TRBJ1-2; D is uncertain. V was clipped by 0 bases and J by 7 bases, with 9 bases between them. The CDR3 is 13 amino acids. CDR1 is LGHNA and CDR2 is YSLEER in the germline V gene.

Here the CDR3 DNA reads TGTGCCAGCAGCTCGAAGCGCCCGACAGGTGGAGGCTACACCTTC. Protein: CASSSKRPTGGGYTF. The rearrangement links TRBV13 to TRBJ1-2; D is perhaps TRBD1 (6 bases). V lost 4 bases to trimming and J lost 8 bases, with 20 bases between them. Germline V gene lookup returns CDR1 PRHDT and CDR2 FYEKMQ (reference sequence). The CDR3 totals 15 residues.

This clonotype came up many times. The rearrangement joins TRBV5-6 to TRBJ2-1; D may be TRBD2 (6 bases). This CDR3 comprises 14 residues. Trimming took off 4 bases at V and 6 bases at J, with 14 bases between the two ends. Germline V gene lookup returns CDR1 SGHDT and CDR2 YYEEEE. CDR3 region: CASSLTGLLNEQFF. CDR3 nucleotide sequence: TGTGCCAGCAGCCTGACGGGACTGCTCAATGAGCAGTTCTTC.

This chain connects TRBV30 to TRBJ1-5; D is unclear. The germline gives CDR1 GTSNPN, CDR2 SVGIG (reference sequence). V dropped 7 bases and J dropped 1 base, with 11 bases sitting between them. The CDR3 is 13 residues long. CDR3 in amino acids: CALKTESNQPQHF. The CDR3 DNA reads TGTGCCTTAAAAACAGAAAGCAATCAGCCCCAGCATTTT.

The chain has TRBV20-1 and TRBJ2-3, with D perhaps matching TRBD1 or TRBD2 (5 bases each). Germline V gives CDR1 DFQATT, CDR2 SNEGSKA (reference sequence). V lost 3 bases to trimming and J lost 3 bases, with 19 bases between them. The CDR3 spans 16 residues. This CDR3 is CSASLPQGPGTDTQYF. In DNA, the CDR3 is TGCAGTGCTAGCCTCCCTCAGGGTCCGGGGACAGATACGCAGTATTTT.

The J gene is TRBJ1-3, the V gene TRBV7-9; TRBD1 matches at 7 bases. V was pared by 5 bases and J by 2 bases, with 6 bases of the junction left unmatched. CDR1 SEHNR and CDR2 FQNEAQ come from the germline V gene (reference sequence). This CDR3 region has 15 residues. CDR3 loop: CASSMPTGAGNTIYF. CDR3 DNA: TGTGCCAGCAGCATGCCCACAGGGGCTGGAAACACCATATATTTT.

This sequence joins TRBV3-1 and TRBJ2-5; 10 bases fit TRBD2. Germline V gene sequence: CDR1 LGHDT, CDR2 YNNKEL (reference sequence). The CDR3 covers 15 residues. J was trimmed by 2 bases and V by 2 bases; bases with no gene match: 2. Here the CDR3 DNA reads TGTGCCAGCAGCCAACTGACTAGCGGGCAAGAGACCCAGTACTTC. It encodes CASSQLTSGQETQYF.

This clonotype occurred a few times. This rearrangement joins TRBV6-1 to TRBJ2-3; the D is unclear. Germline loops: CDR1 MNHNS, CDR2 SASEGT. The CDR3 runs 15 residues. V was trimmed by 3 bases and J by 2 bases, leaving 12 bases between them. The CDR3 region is CASSESRVNTDTQYF. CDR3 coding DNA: TGTGCCAGCAGTGAGAGCCGGGTTAACACAGATACGCAGTATTTT.

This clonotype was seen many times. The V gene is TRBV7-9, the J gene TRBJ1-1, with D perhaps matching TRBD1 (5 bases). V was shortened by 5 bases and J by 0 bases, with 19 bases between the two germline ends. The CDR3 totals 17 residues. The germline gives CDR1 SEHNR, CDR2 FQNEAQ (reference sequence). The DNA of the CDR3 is TGTGCCAGCAGCGCGAAAGGAGGGGCTTCGTTGAACACTGAAGCTTTCTTT. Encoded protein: CASSAKGGASLNTEAFF.

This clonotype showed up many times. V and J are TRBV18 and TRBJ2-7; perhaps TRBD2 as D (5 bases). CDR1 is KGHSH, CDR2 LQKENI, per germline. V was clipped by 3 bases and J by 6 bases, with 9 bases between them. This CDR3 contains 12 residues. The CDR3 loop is CASSPRGFEQYF. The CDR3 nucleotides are TGTGCCAGCTCACCCCGAGGGTTCGAGCAGTACTTC.

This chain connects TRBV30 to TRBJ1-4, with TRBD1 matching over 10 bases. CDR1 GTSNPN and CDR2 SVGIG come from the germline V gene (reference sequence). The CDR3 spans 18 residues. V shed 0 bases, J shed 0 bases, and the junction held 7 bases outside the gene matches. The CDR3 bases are TGTGCCTGGAGTGTATGGACAGGGGGTTTGGCAACTAATGAAAAACTGTTTTTT. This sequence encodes CAWSVWTGGLATNEKLFF.

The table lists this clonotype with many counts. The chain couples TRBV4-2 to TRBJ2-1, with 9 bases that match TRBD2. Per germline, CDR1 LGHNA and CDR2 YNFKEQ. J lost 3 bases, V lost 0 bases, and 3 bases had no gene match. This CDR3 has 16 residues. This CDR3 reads CASSQDATSGYNEQFF. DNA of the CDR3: TGTGCCAGCAGCCAAGATGCGACTAGCGGCTACAATGAGCAGTTCTTC.

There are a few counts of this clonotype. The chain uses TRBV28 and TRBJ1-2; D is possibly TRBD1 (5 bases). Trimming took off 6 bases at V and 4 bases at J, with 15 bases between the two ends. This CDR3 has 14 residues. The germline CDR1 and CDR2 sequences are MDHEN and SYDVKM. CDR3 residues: CASRDGTAIYGYTF. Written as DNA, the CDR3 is TGTGCCAGCAGAGACGGGACCGCCATCTATGGCTACACCTTC.

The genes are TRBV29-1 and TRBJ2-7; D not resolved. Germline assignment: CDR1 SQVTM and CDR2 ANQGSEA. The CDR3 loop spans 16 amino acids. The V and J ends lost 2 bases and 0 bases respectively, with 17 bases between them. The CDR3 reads CSVEFALRHSSYEQYF. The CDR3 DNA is TGCAGCGTTGAATTCGCATTACGACATAGCTCCTACGAGCAGTACTTC.

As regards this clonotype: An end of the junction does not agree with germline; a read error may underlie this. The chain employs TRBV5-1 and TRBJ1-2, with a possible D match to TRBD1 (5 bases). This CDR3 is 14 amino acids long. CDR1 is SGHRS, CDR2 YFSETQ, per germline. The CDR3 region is CASSFGADNYSYTF. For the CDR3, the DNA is TGCGCCAGCAGCTTCGGGGCCGATAACTATAGCTACACCTTC. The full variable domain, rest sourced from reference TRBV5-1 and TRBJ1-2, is KAGVTQTPRYLIKTRGQQVTLSCSPISGHRSVSWYQQTPGQGLQFLFEYFSETQRNKGNFPGRFSGRQFSNSRSEMNVSTLELGDSALYLCASSFGADNYSYTFGSGTRLTVV.

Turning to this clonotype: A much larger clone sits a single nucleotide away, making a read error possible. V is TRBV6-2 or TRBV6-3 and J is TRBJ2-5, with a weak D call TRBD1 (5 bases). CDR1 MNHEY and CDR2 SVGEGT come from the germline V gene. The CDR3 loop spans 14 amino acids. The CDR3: CVSRVISWQETQYF. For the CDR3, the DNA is TGTGTCAGCAGGGTCATTTCATGGCAAGAGACCCAGTACTTC.

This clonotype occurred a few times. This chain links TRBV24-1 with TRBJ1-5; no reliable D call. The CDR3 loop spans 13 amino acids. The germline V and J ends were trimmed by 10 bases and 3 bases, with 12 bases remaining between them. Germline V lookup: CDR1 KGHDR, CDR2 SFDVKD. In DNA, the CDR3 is TGTGCCACAGCTCAAGGTTACAATCAGCCCCAGCATTTT. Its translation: CATAQGYNQPQHF.

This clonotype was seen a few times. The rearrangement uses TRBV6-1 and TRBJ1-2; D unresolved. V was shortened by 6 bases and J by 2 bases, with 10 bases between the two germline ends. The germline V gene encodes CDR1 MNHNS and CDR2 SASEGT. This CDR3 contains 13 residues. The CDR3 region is CASSGLVNYGYTF. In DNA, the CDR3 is TGTGCCAGCAGCGGACTGGTAAACTATGGCTACACCTTC.

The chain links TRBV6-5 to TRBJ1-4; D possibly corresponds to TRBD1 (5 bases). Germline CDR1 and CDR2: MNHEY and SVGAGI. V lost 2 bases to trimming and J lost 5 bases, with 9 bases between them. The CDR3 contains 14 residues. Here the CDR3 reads CASSYEAGNEKLFF. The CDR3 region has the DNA TGTGCCAGCAGTTACGAGGCAGGGAATGAAAAACTGTTTTTT.

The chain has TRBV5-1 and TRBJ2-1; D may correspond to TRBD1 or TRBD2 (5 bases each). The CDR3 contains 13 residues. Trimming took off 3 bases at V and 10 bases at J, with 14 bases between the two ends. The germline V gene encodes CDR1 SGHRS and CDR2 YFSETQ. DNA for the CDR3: TGCGCCAGCAGCTGGGGGACCTCCGGGGAGCAGTTCTTC. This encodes CASSWGTSGEQFF.